This record concerns one TCR beta chain sequence. As originally analysed: Estimates of nucleated cell counts were drawn from the amplification of reference gene primers. The protocol was immunoSEQ multiplex PCR, while the TCRdb copy is restricted to in-frame clones and leaves out a portion. D and trimming were read from the DNA, whereas the V and J calls and clone size are those reported in that table. The table records 310,000 or so clones, around 86% of them present only once. V shed 0 bases, J shed 0 bases, and the junction held 7 bases outside the gene matches. This CDR3 is 16 amino acids long. CDR1 and CDR2 from the germline V gene are GTSNPN and SVGIG (reference sequence). The data were taken from a study of blood T cell repertoires in COVID-19. Study context: Whether acute or convalescent, the COVID-19 samples came from the United States, Italy and Spain. The cDNA or gDNA used as material had been derived from T cells, B-cell-depleted T cells, or PBMCs.

The clonotype was recovered from a man between 45 and 60 years old with active or convalescent COVID-19. V and J are TRBV30 and TRBJ1-2, with 7 bases matching TRBD1. The sequenced sample was peripheral blood. The CDR3 DNA is TGTGCCTGGAGTGTTTCTCTGACAGGGACTAACTATGGCTACACCTTC. It specifies CAWSVSLTGTNYGYTF.